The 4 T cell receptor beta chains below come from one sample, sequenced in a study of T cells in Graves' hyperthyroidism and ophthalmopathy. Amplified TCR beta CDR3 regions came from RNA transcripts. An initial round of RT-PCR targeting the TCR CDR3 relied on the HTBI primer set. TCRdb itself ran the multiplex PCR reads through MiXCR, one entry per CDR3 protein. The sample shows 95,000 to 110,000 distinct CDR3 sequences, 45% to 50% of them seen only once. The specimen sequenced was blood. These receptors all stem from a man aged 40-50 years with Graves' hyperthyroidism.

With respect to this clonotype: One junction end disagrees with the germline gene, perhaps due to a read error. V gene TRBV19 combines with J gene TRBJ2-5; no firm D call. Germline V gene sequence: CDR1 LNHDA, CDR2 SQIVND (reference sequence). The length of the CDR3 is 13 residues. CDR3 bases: TGTGCCAGTGGTATTTCAATGCCCCTCTCCCAGTACTTC. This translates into CASGISMPLSQYF.

The CDR3 region is CASSAGTGGYGYTF. The CDR3 nucleotides are TGTGCCAGCAGCGCCGGGACAGGGGGCTATGGCTACACCTTC. This chain uses TRBV9 with TRBJ1-2; 11 bases map to TRBD1. Germline CDR1 reads SGDLS; CDR2 reads YYNGEE. J gave up 4 bases and V 3 bases, and 2 bases lay outside the gene matches. The CDR3 has 14 residues.

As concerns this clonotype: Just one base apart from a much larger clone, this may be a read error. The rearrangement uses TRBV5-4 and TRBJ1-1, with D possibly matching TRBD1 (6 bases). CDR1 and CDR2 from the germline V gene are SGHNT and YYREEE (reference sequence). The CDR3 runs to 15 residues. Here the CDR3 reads CAGSLSSNRGPEAFF. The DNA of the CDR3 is TGTGCCGGCAGCCTCTCCAGTAATCGGGGGCCTGAAGCTTTCTTT.

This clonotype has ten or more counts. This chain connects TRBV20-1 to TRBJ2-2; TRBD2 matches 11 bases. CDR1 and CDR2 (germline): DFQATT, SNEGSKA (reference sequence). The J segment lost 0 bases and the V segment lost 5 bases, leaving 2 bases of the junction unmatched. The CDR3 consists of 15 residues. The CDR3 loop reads CSARSGGANTGELFF. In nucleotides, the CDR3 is TGCAGTGCTCGTAGCGGGGGGGCGAACACCGGGGAGCTGTTTTTT.